This entry is about one T cell receptor (beta chain). Its antigen is unknown. V lost 7 bases and J lost 4, with 13 bases in between. The CDR3 is 13 residues long. Germline V gene lookup returns CDR1 SEHNR and CDR2 FQNEAQ (reference sequence). The data belong to a study of OX40 agonist ivuxolimab in advanced cancers. The wider study: At doses from 0.01 to 10 mg/kg, patients were given intravenous ivuxolimab every 2 weeks. Eligibility rules accepted prior anti-PD-1, anti-PD-L1 or anti-CTLA-4 therapy, and 30% to 40% had some. Study findings and constraints: Clonal expansion was seen in CD4+ and CD8+ blood T cells by week 6 at 0.1 to 3.0 mg/kg. On average, CD8+ T cells had more expanded clones than CD4+.

TCRdb keeps only in-frame clones here, not all; method: immunoSEQ multiplex PCR. The sample has some 64,000 clones; about 90% are singletons. This sequence joins TRBV7-9 and TRBJ1-1, with D tentatively TRBD1 (6 bases). The TCR was taken from an adult with an advanced solid tumor such as melanoma, head and neck, liver or kidney cancer. Sequencing was performed on CD4+ or CD8+ T cells sorted from blood, taken in a trial of the OX40 agonist ivuxolimab. The CDR3 reads CASTRGGSTEAFF. DNA of the CDR3: TGTGCCAGCACCCGAGGGGGTAGCACTGAAGCTTTCTTT.